The rows below give T cell receptor beta chains drawn from one sample of a study of beta chain features in type 1 diabetes. Sequencing was performed with immunoSEQ multiplex PCR; in TCRdb, only in-frame clones are kept and a portion is missing. This sample carries fewer than 650,000 clones, about a sixth of them seen once, and the ten largest clones take about 0.097%. Sequencing was performed on naive CD4+ T cells from blood. The receptors originated from a man aged 18 to 35 in good health. CDR3s include the opening cysteine and the closing phenylalanine or tryptophan. A D gene is named only where the DNA matches it firmly. Expanded clones get a size class; other rows say once, few or many, or leave the size out.

v_gene	d_gene	len	abundance	j_gene	CDR3aa	CDR3nt
TRBV9	TRBD2	17	.	TRBJ2-1	CASSEYSLAGGHNEQFF	TGTGCCAGCAGCGAGTACTCCCTAGCGGGAGGTCACAATGAGCAGTTCTTC
TRBV18	.	14	.	TRBJ2-1	CASSPKARAGEQFF	TGTGCCAGCTCACCAAAAGCGCGGGCAGGTGAGCAGTTCTTC
TRBV6-4	TRBD1	13	.	TRBJ1-1	CASSATGGTEAFF	TGTGCCAGCAGCGCAACAGGGGGCACTGAAGCTTTCTTT
TRBV5-4	TRBD1	15	few	TRBJ2-1	CASSLQTGGYNEQFF	TGTGCCAGCAGCTTACAAACAGGGGGCTACAATGAGCAGTTCTTC
TRBV10-3	.	16	.	TRBJ2-2	CAISESGTANTGELFF	TGTGCCATCAGTGAGTCAGGGACGGCGAACACCGGGGAGCTGTTTTTT
TRBV9	.	14	few	TRBJ1-2	CASSVQGYGYGYTF	TGTGCCAGCAGCGTGCAGGGGTACGGCTATGGCTACACCTTC
TRBV29-1	.	13	.	TRBJ2-3	CSVEGRLTDTQYF	TGCAGCGTTGAGGGCCGACTCACAGATACGCAGTATTTT
TRBV7-9	.	17	few	TRBJ2-2	CASSLALGTKQTGELFF	TGTGCCAGCAGCTTAGCCTTAGGGACAAAACAAACCGGGGAGCTGTTTTTT
TRBV9	TRBD2	15	.	TRBJ2-1	CASSGVGLVYNEQFF	TGTGCCAGCTCGGGCGTCGGACTAGTTTACAATGAGCAGTTCTTC
TRBV2	.	13	.	TRBJ2-7	CASSYGRAYEQYF	TGTGCCAGCAGTTATGGACGGGCCTACGAGCAGTACTTC
TRBV4-3	.	17	few	TRBJ2-2	CASSQELGRRHTGELFF	TGCGCCAGCAGCCAAGAATTGGGACGGCGGCACACCGGGGAGCTGTTTTTT
TRBV7-2	TRBD2	16	few	TRBJ2-1	CASSGRGLAAYNEQFF	TGTGCCAGCAGCGGGAGGGGACTAGCGGCCTACAATGAGCAGTTCTTC
TRBV6-5	.	16	.	TRBJ1-1	CASSYRVTRQNTEAFF	TGTGCCAGCAGTTACCGGGTAACAAGGCAGAACACTGAAGCTTTCTTT
TRBV5-4	TRBD1	15	few	TRBJ1-1	CASSLAEGGHTEAFF	TGTGCCAGCAGCTTGGCCGAAGGGGGCCACACTGAAGCTTTCTTT
TRBV7-9	TRBD2	15	.	TRBJ2-7	CASSRLAGDWYEQYF	TGTGCCAGCAGCAGACTAGCGGGAGATTGGTACGAGCAGTACTTC
TRBV27	TRBD2	18	.	TRBJ2-4	CASSLQLGGRASRNIQYF	TGTGCCAGCAGTTTACAGTTGGGCGGGAGGGCCAGTAGAAACATTCAGTACTTC
TRBV5-4	.	15	few	TRBJ2-3	CASSLRSASTDTQYF	TGTGCCAGCAGCTTGAGGTCCGCTAGCACAGATACGCAGTATTTT
TRBV9	TRBD1	15	few	TRBJ2-7	CASTPGDRLRYEQYF	TGTGCCAGCACCCCCGGGGACAGGTTGAGATACGAGCAGTACTTC
TRBV7-2	.	13	few	TRBJ1-5	CASSADSNQPQHF	TGTGCCAGCAGCGCGGATAGCAATCAGCCCCAGCATTTT
TRBV13	.	11	.	TRBJ2-3	CASRLRDTQYF	TGTGCCAGCAGACTGAGAGATACGCAGTATTTT
TRBV7-9	TRBD1	16	few	TRBJ2-5	CASSFQTGGLAETQYF	TGTGCCAGCAGCTTTCAGACAGGGGGTCTGGCGGAGACCCAGTACTTC
TRBV7-9	.	15	many	TRBJ2-6	CASSLHRFGANVLTF	TGTGCCAGCAGCTTACACCGGTTTGGGGCCAACGTCCTGACTTTC
TRBV28	.	15	.	TRBJ2-7	CASTPGERVTYEQYF	TGTGCCAGCACCCCAGGGGAGAGGGTAACCTACGAGCAGTACTTC
TRBV9	.	14	few	TRBJ1-2	CASSTARGSYGYTF	TGTGCCAGCAGCACCGCTCGGGGATCTTATGGCTACACCTTC
TRBV11-2	.	14	few	TRBJ2-7	CASSLEGLHYEQYF	TGTGCCAGCAGCTTGGAGGGACTCCACTACGAGCAGTACTTC
TRBV28	.	12	few	TRBJ2-2	CASRLGTGELFF	TGTGCCAGCAGGCTAGGCACCGGGGAGCTGTTTTTT
TRBV9	.	16	.	TRBJ2-3	CASSDLDKTRADTQYF	TGTGCCAGCAGCGACCTGGACAAAACGAGGGCAGATACGCAGTATTTT
TRBV18	TRBD1	15	few	TRBJ1-4	CASSKAGTGEEKLFF	TGTGCCAGCTCTAAGGCCGGGACAGGGGAAGAAAAACTGTTTTTT
TRBV28	TRBD2	16	.	TRBJ2-7	CASSLLGTSGTYEQYF	TGTGCCAGCAGTTTACTCGGGACTAGCGGGACCTACGAGCAGTACTTC
TRBV5-1	TRBD1	13	few	TRBJ2-7	CASSSSGTGRQYF	TGCGCCAGCAGCTCGTCCGGGACAGGGCGTCAGTACTTC
TRBV6-5	.	15	.	TRBJ1-1	CASSYSSERNTEAFF	TGTGCCAGCAGTTACTCGAGTGAGAGGAACACTGAAGCTTTCTTT
TRBV9	.	13	few	TRBJ2-1	CASTVDSHNEQFF	TGTGCCAGCACCGTTGACAGCCACAATGAGCAGTTCTTC
TRBV19	TRBD2	16	.	TRBJ2-1	CASSKRLADTYNEQFF	TGTGCCAGTAGTAAACGACTAGCGGATACCTACAATGAGCAGTTCTTC
TRBV5-1	TRBD2	17	.	TRBJ2-1	CASSLPSGRQSYNEQFF	TGCGCCAGCAGCTTGCCTAGCGGGAGACAGTCATACAATGAGCAGTTCTTC
TRBV7-9	.	14	.	TRBJ1-2	CASSLQGGDYGYTF	TGTGCCAGCAGCTTACAGGGCGGCGACTATGGCTACACCTTC
TRBV10-3	TRBD2	14	few	TRBJ2-1	CAISAPSGNNEQFF	TGTGCCATCAGTGCCCCTAGCGGTAACAATGAGCAGTTCTTC
TRBV15	TRBD1	16	few	TRBJ1-2	CATSRDTGGKNYGYTF	TGTGCCACCAGCAGAGATACAGGGGGCAAAAACTATGGCTACACCTTC
TRBV9	TRBD1	15	few	TRBJ2-7	CASSVDRDSPYEQYF	TGTGCCAGCAGCGTAGACCGGGACAGCCCCTACGAGCAGTACTTC
TRBV25-1	.	14	few	TRBJ2-3	CASSEYKGADTQYF	TGTGCCAGCAGTGAATATAAGGGGGCAGATACGCAGTATTTT
TRBV4-2	.	15	.	TRBJ2-7	CASSQVGIHSYEQYF	TGTGCCAGCAGCCAAGTGGGCATCCACTCCTACGAGCAGTACTTC
TRBV7-2	.	15	few	TRBJ1-3	CASSFRDTSGNTIYF	TGTGCCAGCAGCTTCCGGGACACCTCTGGAAACACCATATATTTT
TRBV13	TRBD1	14	few	TRBJ2-7	CASSLGTGAYEQYF	TGTGCCAGCAGCTTAGGGACAGGGGCCTACGAGCAGTACTTC
TRBV7-6	.	19	few	TRBJ1-1	CASSLVLRGRGLPNTEAFF	TGTGCCAGCAGCTTAGTGCTTCGGGGGAGAGGGCTCCCGAACACTGAAGCTTTCTTT
TRBV5-1	TRBD1	19	.	TRBJ2-7	CASSLVASRAGTGRNEQYF	TGCGCCAGCAGCTTGGTCGCTAGCCGCGCAGGGACAGGTCGTAACGAGCAGTACTTC
TRBV4-1	.	17	few	TRBJ2-5	CASSQDRGRGDLETQYF	TGCGCCAGCAGCCAAGATCGGGGCAGGGGGGACTTGGAGACCCAGTACTTC
TRBV7-3	.	14	.	TRBJ2-1	CASSLAESYNEQFF	TGTGCCAGCAGCTTGGCGGAATCCTACAATGAGCAGTTCTTC
TRBV5-1	.	14	few	TRBJ1-1	CASSLAGSRPEAFF	TGCGCCAGCAGCTTGGCAGGCAGTCGGCCCGAAGCTTTCTTT
TRBV6-6	TRBD1	13	few	TRBJ2-7	CASRPDRGYEQYF	TGTGCCAGCAGACCGGACAGGGGCTACGAGCAGTACTTC
TRBV28	.	14	.	TRBJ2-2	CASSPPGNTGELFF	TGTGCCAGCAGTCCCCCAGGGAACACCGGGGAGCTGTTTTTT
TRBV4-3	.	13	few	TRBJ2-7	CASSQTASYEQYF	TGCGCCAGCAGCCAGACGGCTTCCTACGAGCAGTACTTC
TRBV7-6	TRBD2	15	.	TRBJ2-1	CASSLVASGYNEQFF	TGTGCCAGCAGCTTAGTGGCTAGCGGGTACAATGAGCAGTTCTTC
TRBV2	TRBD2	15	few	TRBJ2-1	CASRRVAGGYNEQFF	TGTGCCAGCCGCCGCGTAGCGGGAGGTTACAATGAGCAGTTCTTC
TRBV5-6	.	16	few	TRBJ1-2	CASSLRGWGLFYGYTF	TGTGCCAGCAGCTTGCGCGGATGGGGCCTGTTCTATGGCTACACCTTC
TRBV5-1	TRBD2	16	few	TRBJ2-7	CASSPEPSGGFYEQYF	TGCGCCAGCAGCCCCGAGCCTAGCGGGGGATTCTACGAGCAGTACTTC